These 7 T cell receptor beta chains share one sample of origin, sequenced in a study of blood T cell repertoires in COVID-19. Assay used: immunoSEQ multiplex PCR; TCRdb lists only in-frame clones, some missing. The sample includes about 210,000 clones, 65% to 90% of them seen just once. The sequenced sample was PBMCs or T cells enriched from blood (not recorded which). All receptors come from a woman between 50 and 59 years old with acute COVID-19.

CDR3 region: CSVRKGGILYEQYF. In DNA, the CDR3 is TGCAGCGTTCGTAAAGGGGGCATTCTCTACGAGCAGTACTTC. This rearrangement joins TRBV29-1 to TRBJ2-7; TRBD1 agrees at 7 bases. Trimming at V came to 5 bases and at J to 3 bases, leaving 10 bases not matched to a gene. The CDR3 contains 14 residues. Germline V lookup: CDR1 SQVTM, CDR2 ANQGSEA.

The chain combines TRBV4-3 with TRBJ2-2; no firm D call. Germline-derived CDR1 and CDR2 are LGHNA and YSLEER. The CDR3 has 15 amino acids. V gave up 0 bases and J gave up 5 bases, with 10 bases separating them. In nucleotides, the CDR3 is TGCGCCAGCAGCCAAGAGTTAGTGTTGACCGGGGAGCTGTTTTTT. Translated, it gives CASSQELVLTGELFF.

This clone was seen a handful of times. The chain has TRBV28 and TRBJ1-3; D is ambiguous. Trimming took 7 bases from V and 4 from J, leaving 8 bases between them. Germline V CDR1 and CDR2: MDHEN, SYDVKM. The CDR3 covers 12 residues. The CDR3 is CASTSVGNTIYF. As DNA, the CDR3 is TGTGCCAGCACCTCCGTGGGAAACACCATATATTTT.

This chain connects TRBV6-2 or TRBV6-3 to TRBJ2-3; 10 bases align to TRBD2. Germline V CDR1 and CDR2: MNHEY, SVGEGT. V lost 2 bases to trimming and J lost 4 bases; unmatched junction nucleotides: 6. The length of the CDR3 is 16 residues. The CDR3 DNA follows: TGTGCCAGCAGTTACCTAGCGGGGGCGGGGTCAGATACGCAGTATTTT. Residues: CASSYLAGAGSDTQYF.

The V call is TRBV3-1 (or the pseudogene TRBV3-2), the J call TRBJ2-3; D is undetermined. Germline assignment: CDR1 LGHDT and CDR2 YNNKEL (reference sequence). The CDR3 runs 13 residues. The ends were cut back, 4 bases at V and 0 bases at J, with 5 bases in the middle. CDR3 sequence (DNA): TGTGCCAGCAGCCGGGCTAGCACAGATACGCAGTATTTT. Translation: CASSRASTDTQYF.

The chain couples TRBV27 to TRBJ2-1; D may correspond to TRBD1 or TRBD2 (9 bases each). The CDR3 has 21 amino acids. The germline CDR1 and CDR2 sequences are MNHEY and SMNVEV (reference sequence). Between the trimmed V and J ends, which lost 0 bases and 10 bases, there was a span of 34 bases. CDR3 DNA: TGTGCCAGCAGTTTATCGAACAGGGGGCGCGGGCGGGAGGGCCAATATTGGGAGCAGTTCTTC. This encodes CASSLSNRGRGREGQYWEQFF.

The chain links TRBV3-1 (or the pseudogene TRBV3-2) to TRBJ1-1; no clear D. V lost 5 bases to trimming and J lost 8 bases, with 9 bases between them. This CDR3 spans 11 amino acids. The germline gives CDR1 LGHDT, CDR2 YNNKEL (reference sequence). CDR3 nucleotides: TGTGCCAGCAGCGTGTCGGAGGAAGCTTTCTTT. This encodes CASSVSEEAFF.